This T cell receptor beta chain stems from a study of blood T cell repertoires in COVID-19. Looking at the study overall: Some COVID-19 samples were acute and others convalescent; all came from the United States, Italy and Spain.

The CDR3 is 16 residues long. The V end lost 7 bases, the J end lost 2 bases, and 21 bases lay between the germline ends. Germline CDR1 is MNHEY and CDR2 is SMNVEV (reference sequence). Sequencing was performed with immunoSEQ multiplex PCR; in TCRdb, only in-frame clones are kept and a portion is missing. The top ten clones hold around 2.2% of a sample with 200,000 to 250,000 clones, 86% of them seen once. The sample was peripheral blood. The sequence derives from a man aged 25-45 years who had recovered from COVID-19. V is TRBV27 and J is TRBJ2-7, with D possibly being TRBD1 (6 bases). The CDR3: CASTPSTGSWPYEQYF. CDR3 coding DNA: TGTGCCAGCACTCCCTCGACAGGTTCGTGGCCCTACGAGCAGTACTTC.